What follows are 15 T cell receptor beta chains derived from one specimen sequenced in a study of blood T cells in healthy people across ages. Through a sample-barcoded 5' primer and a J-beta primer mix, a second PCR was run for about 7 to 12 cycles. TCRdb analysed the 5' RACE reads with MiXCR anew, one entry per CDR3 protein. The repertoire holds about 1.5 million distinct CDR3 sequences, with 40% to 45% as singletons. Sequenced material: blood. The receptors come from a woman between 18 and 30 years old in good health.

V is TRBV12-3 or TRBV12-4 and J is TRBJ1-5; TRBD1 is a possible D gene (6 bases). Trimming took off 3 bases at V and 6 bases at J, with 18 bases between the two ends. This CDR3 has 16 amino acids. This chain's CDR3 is CASSLSTGSRTQPQHF. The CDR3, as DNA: TGTGCCAGCAGTTTGTCAACAGGGAGCCGCACTCAGCCCCAGCATTTT.

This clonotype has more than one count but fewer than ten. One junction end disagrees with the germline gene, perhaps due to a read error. Written as DNA, the CDR3 is TGTGTCAGCAGCTTGGGGCATCAGCCCCAGCATTTT. Translation gives CVSSLGHQPQHF. This rearrangement joins TRBV12-3 or TRBV12-4 to TRBJ1-5; possible D gene TRBD1, 5 bases. The length of the CDR3 is 12 residues.

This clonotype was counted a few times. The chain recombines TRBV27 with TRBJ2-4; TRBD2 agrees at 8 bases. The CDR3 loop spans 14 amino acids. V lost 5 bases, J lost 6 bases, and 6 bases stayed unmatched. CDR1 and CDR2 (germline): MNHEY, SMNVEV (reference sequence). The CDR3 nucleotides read TGTGCCAGCAGTCCCGGGGGGGCCCGAAACATTCAGTACTTC. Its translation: CASSPGGARNIQYF.

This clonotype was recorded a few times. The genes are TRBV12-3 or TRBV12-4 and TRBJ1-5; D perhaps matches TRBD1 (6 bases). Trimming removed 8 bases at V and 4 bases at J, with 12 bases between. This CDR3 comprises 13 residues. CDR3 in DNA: TGTGCCAGCCAGCAGACAGGTAATCAGCCCCAGCATTTT. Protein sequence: CASQQTGNQPQHF.

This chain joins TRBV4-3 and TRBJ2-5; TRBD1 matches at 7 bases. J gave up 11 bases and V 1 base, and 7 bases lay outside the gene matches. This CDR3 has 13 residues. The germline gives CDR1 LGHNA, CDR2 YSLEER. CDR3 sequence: CASSQGPGGEQYF. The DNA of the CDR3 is TGCGCCAGCAGCCAAGGCCCAGGGGGTGAGCAGTACTTC.

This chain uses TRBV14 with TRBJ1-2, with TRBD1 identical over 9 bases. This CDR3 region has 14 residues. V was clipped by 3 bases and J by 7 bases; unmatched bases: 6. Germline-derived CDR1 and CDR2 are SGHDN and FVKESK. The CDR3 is CASSHEGQGFGYTF. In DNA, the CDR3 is TGTGCCAGCAGCCATGAGGGACAGGGTTTTGGCTACACCTTC.

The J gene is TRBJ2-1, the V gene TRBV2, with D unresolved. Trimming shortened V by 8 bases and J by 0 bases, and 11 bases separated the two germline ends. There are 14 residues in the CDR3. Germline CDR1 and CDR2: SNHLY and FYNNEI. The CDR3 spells CASQDGTSYNEQFF. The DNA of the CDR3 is TGTGCCAGCCAGGATGGCACCTCCTACAATGAGCAGTTCTTC.

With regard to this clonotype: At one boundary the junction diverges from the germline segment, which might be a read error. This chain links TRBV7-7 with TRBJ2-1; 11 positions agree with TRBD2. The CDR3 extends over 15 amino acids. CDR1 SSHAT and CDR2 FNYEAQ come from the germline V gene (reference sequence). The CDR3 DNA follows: TGTGCTAGCAGCTTTAGCGGGGGGGCGGGCAATGAGCAGTTCTTC. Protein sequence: CASSFSGGAGNEQFF. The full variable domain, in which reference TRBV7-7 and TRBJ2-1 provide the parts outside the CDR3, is GAGVSQSPRYKVTKRGQDVTLRCDPISSHATLYWYQQALGQGPEFLTYFNYEAQPDKSGLPSDRFSAERPEGSISTLTIQRTEQRDSAMYRCASSFSGGAGNEQFFGPGTRLTVL.

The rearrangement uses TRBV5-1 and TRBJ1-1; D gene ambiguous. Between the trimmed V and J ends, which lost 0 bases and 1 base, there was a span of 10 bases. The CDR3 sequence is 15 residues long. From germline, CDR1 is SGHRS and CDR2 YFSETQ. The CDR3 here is CASSLVGLGNTEAFF. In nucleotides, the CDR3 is TGCGCCAGCAGCTTGGTGGGGTTGGGGAACACTGAAGCTTTCTTT.

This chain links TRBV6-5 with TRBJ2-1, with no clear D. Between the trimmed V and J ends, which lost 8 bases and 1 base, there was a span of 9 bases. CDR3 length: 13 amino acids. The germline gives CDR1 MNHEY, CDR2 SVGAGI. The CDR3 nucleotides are TGTGCCAGCCAAGCAGATTCCTACAATGAGCAGTTCTTC. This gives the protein CASQADSYNEQFF.

CDR3 nucleotide sequence: TGTGCCAGCAGATACAGGGACGGCTATGGCTACACCTTC. Translation: CASRYRDGYGYTF. This chain uses TRBV6-2 or TRBV6-3 with TRBJ1-2; TRBD1 is a possible D gene (6 bases). The CDR3 consists of 13 residues. Between the trimmed V and J ends, which lost 6 bases and 4 bases, there was a span of 12 bases. The germline CDR1 and CDR2 sequences are MNHEY and SVGEGT.

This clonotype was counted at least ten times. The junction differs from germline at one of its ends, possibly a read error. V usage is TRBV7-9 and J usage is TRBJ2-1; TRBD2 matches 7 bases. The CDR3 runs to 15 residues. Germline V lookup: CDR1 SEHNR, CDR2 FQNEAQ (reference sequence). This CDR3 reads CASSLGGSGYNEQFF. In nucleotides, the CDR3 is TGTGCCAGCAGTTTAGGCGGGAGTGGTTACAATGAGCAGTTCTTC.

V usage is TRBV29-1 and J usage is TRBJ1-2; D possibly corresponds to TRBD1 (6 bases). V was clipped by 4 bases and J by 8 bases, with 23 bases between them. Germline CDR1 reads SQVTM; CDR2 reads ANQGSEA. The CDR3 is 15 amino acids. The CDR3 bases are TGCAGCGTTGCGGGGGGGGCAGGGAGGGTTGTCGGCTACACCTTC. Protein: CSVAGGAGRVVGYTF.

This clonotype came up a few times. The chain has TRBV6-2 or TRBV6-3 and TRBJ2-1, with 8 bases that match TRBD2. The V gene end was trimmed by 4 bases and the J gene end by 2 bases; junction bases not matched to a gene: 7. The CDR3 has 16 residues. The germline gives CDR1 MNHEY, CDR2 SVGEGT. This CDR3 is CASSFQSGRAYNEQFF. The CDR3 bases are TGTGCCAGCAGTTTCCAGAGCGGGAGAGCCTACAATGAGCAGTTCTTC.

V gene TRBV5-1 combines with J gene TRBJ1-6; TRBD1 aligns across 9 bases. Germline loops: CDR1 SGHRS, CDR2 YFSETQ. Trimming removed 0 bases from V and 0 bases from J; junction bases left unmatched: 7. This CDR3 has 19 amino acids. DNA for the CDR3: TGCGCCAGCAGCTTGGTCGGACAGGGGACCGGCTCCTATAATTCACCCCTCCACTTT. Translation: CASSLVGQGTGSYNSPLHF.